Below, 10 T cell receptor beta chains from the same sample are listed, as sequenced in a study of blood T cell repertoires in COVID-19. Clones were read by immunoSEQ multiplex PCR, and TCRdb kept only the in-frame ones, dropping some. Found here are a few hundred thousand clones, around 86% of them singletons; the top ten hold roughly 8%. Sequenced material: peripheral blood. The receptors stem from an elderly woman with COVID-19, enrolled during active disease.

V usage is TRBV7-9 and J usage is TRBJ1-1; D remains unclear. In germline, CDR1 is SEHNR, CDR2 FQNEAQ (reference sequence). The CDR3 covers 13 residues. V was cut by 5 bases and J by 5 bases, with 12 bases left in between. The chain's CDR3 is CASSLTGRTEAFF. The CDR3 nucleotides are TGTGCCAGCAGCCTAACGGGGAGGACTGAAGCTTTCTTT.

This chain links TRBV7-2 with TRBJ1-1, with 7 bases matching TRBD1. V dropped 1 base and J dropped 6; count of bases not matched to a gene: 5. CDR3 length equals 14 residues. The germline V gene has CDR1 SGHTA and CDR2 FQGNSA. The CDR3 nucleotides are TGTGCCAGCAGCTTAGGACAGGGAAGTGCTGAAGCTTTCTTT. As protein: CASSLGQGSAEAFF.

This clone was counted only a few times. This chain joins TRBV6-1 and TRBJ1-5, with TRBD1 matching 7 bases. Trimming at V came to 1 base and at J to 1 base, leaving 1 base not matched to a gene. Germline V gene data show CDR1 as MNHNS and CDR2 as SASEGT. The CDR3 is 15 residues long. The CDR3 loop reads CASSEDRGSNQPQHF. The CDR3 nucleotides read TGTGCCAGCAGTGAAGACAGGGGAAGCAATCAGCCCCAGCATTTT.

This sequence joins TRBV28 and TRBJ2-7; tentatively, D is TRBD1 (6 bases). Per the germline V gene, CDR1 is MDHEN and CDR2 is SYDVKM. V shed 4 bases and J shed 2 bases, with 18 bases lying between them. The CDR3 is 16 residues long. The CDR3 reads CASSSTGTSLTYEQYF. The CDR3 DNA reads as TGTGCCAGCAGTTCTACTGGGACAAGCCTCACCTACGAGCAGTACTTC.

CDR3 DNA sequence: TGTGCCAGCAGTGTGACTAGCGGGAGAGACTACGAGCAGTACTTC. This sequence encodes CASSVTSGRDYEQYF. V and J are TRBV28 and TRBJ2-7; 12 bases match TRBD2. There are 15 residues in the CDR3. Trimming at V came to 5 bases and at J to 3 bases, leaving 5 bases not matched to a gene. The germline V gene encodes CDR1 MDHEN and CDR2 SYDVKM.

The rearrangement joins TRBV5-1 to TRBJ1-6; no definite D call. The V and J ends lost 0 bases and 0 bases respectively, with 10 bases between them. The CDR3 length is 17 residues. The V gene's germline CDR1 is SGHRS and CDR2 YFSETQ. In nucleotides, the CDR3 is TGCGCCAGCAGCTTGGAGTCGTTGAGCTCCTATAATTCACCCCTCCACTTT. It specifies CASSLESLSSYNSPLHF.

The rearrangement joins TRBV27 to TRBJ1-5; 8 bases are shared with TRBD1. Germline V gene data show CDR1 as MNHEY and CDR2 as SMNVEV (reference sequence). The CDR3 spans 14 residues. J was trimmed by 11 bases and V by 4 bases; bases with no gene match: 10. DNA for the CDR3: TGTGCCAGCAGTTCCCGGACAGGGTGGGGGGCCCAGCATTTT. This codes for CASSSRTGWGAQHF.

The chain recombines TRBV5-4 with TRBJ2-2; 7 nucleotides line up with TRBD2. The CDR3 runs to 16 residues. With V trimmed by 4 bases and J by 1 base, 7 bases remained unmatched. Germline assignment: CDR1 SGHNT and CDR2 YYREEE (reference sequence). The CDR3 region has the DNA TGTGCCAGCAGCCTGCGAAGCGGGGAGAACACCGGGGAGCTGTTTTTT. Protein sequence: CASSLRSGENTGELFF.

The chain employs TRBV5-1 and TRBJ1-4; D gene ambiguous. CDR1 is SGHRS, CDR2 YFSETQ, per germline. Trimming stripped 4 bases from V and 0 bases from J, with 13 bases between. The CDR3 is 16 residues long. The chain's CDR3 is CASSARPVSTNEKLFF. As DNA, the CDR3 is TGCGCCAGCAGCGCTAGACCGGTTTCAACTAATGAAAAACTGTTTTTT.

This clone was counted many times. The V gene is TRBV5-1, the J gene TRBJ1-1; D not certain. Trimming took off 0 bases at V and 1 base at J, with 16 bases between the two ends. Germline V gene data show CDR1 as SGHRS and CDR2 as YFSETQ. The CDR3 totals 17 residues. CDR3 nucleotide sequence: TGCGCCAGCAGCTTGGAAAGAGGAAGTTTCCGGAACACTGAAGCTTTCTTT. Its translation: CASSLERGSFRNTEAFF.